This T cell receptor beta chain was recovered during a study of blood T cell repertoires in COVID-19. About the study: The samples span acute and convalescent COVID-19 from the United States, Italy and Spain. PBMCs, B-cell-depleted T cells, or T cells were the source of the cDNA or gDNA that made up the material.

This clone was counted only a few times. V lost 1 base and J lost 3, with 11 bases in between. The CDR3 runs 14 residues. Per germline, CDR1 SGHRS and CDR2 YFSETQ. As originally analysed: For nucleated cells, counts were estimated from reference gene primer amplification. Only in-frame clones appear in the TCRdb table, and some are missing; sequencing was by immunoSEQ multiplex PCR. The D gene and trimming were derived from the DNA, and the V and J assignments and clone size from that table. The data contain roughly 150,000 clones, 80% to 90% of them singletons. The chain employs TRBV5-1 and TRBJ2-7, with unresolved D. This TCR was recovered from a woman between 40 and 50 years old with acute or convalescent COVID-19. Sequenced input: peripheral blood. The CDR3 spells CASSLNLVNYEQYF. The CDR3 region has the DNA TGCGCCAGCAGCTTGAACCTAGTGAACTACGAGCAGTACTTC.